These T cell receptor beta chains were read from a single sample in a study of T cell responses to AZD1222 COVID-19 vaccine. Sequencing used immunoSEQ multiplex PCR; TCRdb keeps in-frame clones, though not all of them. This table has around 130,000 clones, approximately 88% appearing once. Sample: peripheral blood, taken 28 days after the second AZD1222 dose. Receptors originate from an adult who received the AZD1222 COVID-19 vaccine. The CDR3 runs from the conserved cysteine through the conserved F or W. D genes are given only for firm matches. A row's size may be missing; if present it is once, few, many or a size class.

CDR3	DNA	D	size	V	J
CASSLDGGQGIYGYTF	TGTGCCAGCAGCTTAGATGGGGGACAGGGCATCTATGGCTACACCTTC	TRBD1	few	TRBV11-3	TRBJ1-2
CASSLAGTPDTQYF	TGTGCCAGCAGCTTAGCGGGGACCCCAGATACGCAGTATTTT	-	-	TRBV11-3	TRBJ2-3
CASSGEAHPSGSTDTQYF	TGCGCCAGCAGCGGAGAGGCCCACCCTAGCGGGAGCACAGATACGCAGTATTTT	TRBD2	-	TRBV10-1	TRBJ2-3
CASSTDYEQFF	TGTGCCAGCAGTACGGACTATGAGCAGTTCTTC	-	-	TRBV6-5	TRBJ2-1
CASSEASLNSPLHF	TGTGCCAGCAGTGAAGCTTCTCTAAATTCACCCCTCCACTTT	-	few	TRBV6-1	TRBJ1-6
CASSPRRDEQFF	TGTGCCAGCAGCCCCAGGAGGGATGAGCAGTTCTTC	-	-	TRBV25-1	TRBJ2-1
CASSSGQGSNQPQHF	TGTGCCAGCAGCTCGGGACAGGGTAGCAATCAGCCCCAGCATTTT	TRBD1	few	TRBV7-2	TRBJ1-5
CASSLPSPRVTNEKLFF	TGTGCCAGCAGTCTCCCATCCCCCCGGGTCACGAATGAAAAACTGTTTTTT	-	-	TRBV28	TRBJ1-4
CAISTGQGGTEAFF	TGTGCCATCAGTACCGGACAGGGTGGCACTGAAGCTTTCTTT	TRBD1	-	TRBV10-3	TRBJ1-1
CSVWTSGGAGDEQFF	TGCAGCGTGTGGACTAGCGGGGGGGCCGGCGATGAGCAGTTCTTC	TRBD2	-	TRBV29-1	TRBJ2-1
CASSRSGINYGYTF	TGTGCCAGCAGCCGGTCCGGGATCAACTATGGCTACACCTTC	-	-	TRBV7-9	TRBJ1-2
CASSQGDSRTDTQYF	TGTGCCAGCAGCCAAGGCGATAGCAGAACAGATACGCAGTATTTT	-	-	TRBV4-2	TRBJ2-3
CASSYPGRGGYQPQHF	TGTGCCAGCAGTTACCCCGGACGAGGGGGTTATCAGCCCCAGCATTTT	-	-	TRBV6-2/TRBV6-3	TRBJ1-5
CASRVTGTGNTIYF	TGTGCCAGCAGAGTTACAGGAACTGGAAACACCATATATTTT	-	-	TRBV11-2	TRBJ1-3
CASSTQGTLEKLFF	TGTGCCAGTAGTACCCAGGGTACTCTTGAAAAACTGTTTTTT	-	-	TRBV19	TRBJ1-4
CASSPQFGNTEAFF	TGTGCCAGCTCACCACAGTTTGGGAACACCGAAGCTTTCTTT	-	-	TRBV18	TRBJ1-1
CASSIGDQPVDTQYF	TGTGCCAGTAGTATAGGGGACCAACCCGTAGATACGCAGTATTTT	-	-	TRBV19	TRBJ2-3
CASSLTGEPQETQYF	TGTGCCAGCAGTCTCACCGGGGAACCTCAAGAGACCCAGTACTTC	-	-	TRBV25-1	TRBJ2-5
CASARRTSGTTDTQYF	TGTGCCAGCGCCCGTAGGACTAGCGGGACTACAGATACGCAGTATTTT	TRBD2	-	TRBV2	TRBJ2-3
CASSPRVPGYNEQFF	TGTGCCAGCAGCCCCCGGGTCCCTGGCTACAATGAGCAGTTCTTC	-	-	TRBV11-2	TRBJ2-1
CASNPTGSNQPQHF	TGTGCCAGCAATCCGACAGGTAGCAATCAGCCCCAGCATTTT	-	-	TRBV6-5	TRBJ1-5
CASSFNGETQYF	TGTGCCAGCAGTTTCAACGGAGAGACCCAGTACTTC	-	-	TRBV28	TRBJ2-5
CASRGDGGGYTF	TGTGCCAGCAGAGGGGACGGAGGAGGCTACACCTTC	-	-	TRBV9	TRBJ1-2
CASSPEAGSYNEQFF	TGTGCCAGCTCACCGGAAGCGGGTTCCTACAATGAGCAGTTCTTC	-	-	TRBV18	TRBJ2-1
CASSPGTSRDTQYF	TGTGCCAGCAGTCCCGGGACCTCCCGAGATACGCAGTATTTT	-	-	TRBV27	TRBJ2-3
CASSISGTGNYGYTF	TGTGCCAGTAGTATCTCCGGGACAGGGAACTATGGCTACACCTTC	TRBD1	-	TRBV19	TRBJ1-2
CASSIVGSTDTQYF	TGTGCCAGTAGTATAGTTGGGAGCACAGATACGCAGTATTTT	-	-	TRBV19	TRBJ2-3
CASRGFYMDGELFF	TGTGCCAGCAGGGGTTTTTACATGGACGGGGAGCTGTTTTTT	-	few	TRBV2	TRBJ2-2
CASSQEAEAFF	TGCGCCAGCAGCCAAGAAGCTGAAGCTTTCTTT	-	-	TRBV4-1	TRBJ1-1
CAWSEGLSNQPQHF	TGTGCCTGGAGCGAGGGGTTGAGCAATCAGCCCCAGCATTTT	-	once	TRBV30	TRBJ1-5